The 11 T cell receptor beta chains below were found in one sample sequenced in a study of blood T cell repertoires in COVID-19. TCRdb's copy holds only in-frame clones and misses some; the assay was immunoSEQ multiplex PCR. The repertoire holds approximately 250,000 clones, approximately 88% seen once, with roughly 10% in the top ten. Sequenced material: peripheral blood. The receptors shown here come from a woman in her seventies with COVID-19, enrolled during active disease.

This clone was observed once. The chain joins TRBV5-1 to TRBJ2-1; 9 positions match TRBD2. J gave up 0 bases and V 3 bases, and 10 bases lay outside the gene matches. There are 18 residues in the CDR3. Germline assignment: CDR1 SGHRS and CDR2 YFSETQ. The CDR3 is CASSSGLAPLSSYNEQFF. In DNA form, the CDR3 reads TGCGCCAGCAGCTCCGGACTAGCGCCCTTAAGCTCCTACAATGAGCAGTTCTTC. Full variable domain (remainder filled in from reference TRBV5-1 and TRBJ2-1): KAGVTQTPRYLIKTRGQQVTLSCSPISGHRSVSWYQQTPGQGLQFLFEYFSETQRNKGNFPGRFSGRQFSNSRSEMNVSTLELGDSALYLCASSSGLAPLSSYNEQFFGPGTRLTVL.

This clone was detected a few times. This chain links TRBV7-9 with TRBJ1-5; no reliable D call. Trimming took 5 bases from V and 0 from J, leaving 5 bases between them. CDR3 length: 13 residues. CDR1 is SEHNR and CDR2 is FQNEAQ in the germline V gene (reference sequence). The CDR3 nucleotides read TGTGCCAGCAGCCGAGATAGCAATCAGCCCCAGCATTTT. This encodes CASSRDSNQPQHF.

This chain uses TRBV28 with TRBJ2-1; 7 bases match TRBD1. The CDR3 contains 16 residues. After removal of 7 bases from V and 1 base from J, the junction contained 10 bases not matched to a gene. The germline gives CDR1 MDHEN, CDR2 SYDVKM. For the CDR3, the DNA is TGTGCCAGCAACCCAGGGGGAAGAAGGTCCTACAATGAGCAGTTCTTC. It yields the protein CASNPGGRRSYNEQFF.

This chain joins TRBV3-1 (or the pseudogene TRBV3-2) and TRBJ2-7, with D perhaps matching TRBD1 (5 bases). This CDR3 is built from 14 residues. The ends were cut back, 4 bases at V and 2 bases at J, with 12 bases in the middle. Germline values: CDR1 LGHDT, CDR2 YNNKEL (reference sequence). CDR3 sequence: CASSPSGQTYEQYF. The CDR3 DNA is TGTGCCAGCAGCCCCTCCGGACAAACCTACGAGCAGTACTTC.

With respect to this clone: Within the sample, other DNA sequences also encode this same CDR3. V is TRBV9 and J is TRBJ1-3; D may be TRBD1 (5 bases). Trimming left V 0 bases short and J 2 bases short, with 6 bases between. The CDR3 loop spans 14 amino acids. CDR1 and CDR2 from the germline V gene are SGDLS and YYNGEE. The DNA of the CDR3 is TGTGCCAGCAGCGTAGGGGGCACTGGAAACACCATATATTTT. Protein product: CASSVGGTGNTIYF. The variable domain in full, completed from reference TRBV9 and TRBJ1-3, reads DSGVTQTPKHLITATGQRVTLRCSPRSGDLSVYWYQQSLDQGLQFLIQYYNGEERAKGNILERFSAQQFPDLHSELNLSSLELGDSALYFCASSVGGTGNTIYFGEGSWLTVV.

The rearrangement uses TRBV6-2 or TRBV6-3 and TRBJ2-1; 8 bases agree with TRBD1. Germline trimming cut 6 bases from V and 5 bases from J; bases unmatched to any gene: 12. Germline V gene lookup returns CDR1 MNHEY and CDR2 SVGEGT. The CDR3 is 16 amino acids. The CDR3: CASSPRGTGRDNEQFF. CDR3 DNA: TGTGCCAGCAGCCCGAGAGGGACAGGTAGAGACAATGAGCAGTTCTTC.

CDR3 bases: TGTGCCAGTAGTGTCGAACAGGTCGCAGGTGGAAACATTCAGTACTTC. Its protein product is CASSVEQVAGGNIQYF. The J gene is TRBJ2-4, the V gene TRBV19, with a weak D call TRBD1 (5 bases). Germline assignment: CDR1 LNHDA and CDR2 SQIVND (reference sequence). Trimming removed 5 bases from V and 6 bases from J, with 20 bases in between. This CDR3 has 16 residues.

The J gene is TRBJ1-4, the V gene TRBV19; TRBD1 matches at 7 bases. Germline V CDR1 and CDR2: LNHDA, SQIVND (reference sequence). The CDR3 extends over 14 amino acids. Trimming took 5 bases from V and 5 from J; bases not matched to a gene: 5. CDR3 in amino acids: CASSPQGINEKLFF. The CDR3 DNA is TGTGCCAGTAGTCCACAGGGGATCAATGAAAAACTGTTTTTT.

The CDR3 loop is CASSMWATIPSGANVLTF. DNA of the CDR3: TGTGCCAGTAGTATGTGGGCCACCATTCCATCTGGGGCCAACGTCCTGACTTTC. The chain carries TRBV19 and TRBJ2-6; D ambiguous. Trimming shortened V by 3 bases and J by 1 base, and 16 bases separated the two germline ends. The germline gives CDR1 LNHDA, CDR2 SQIVND (reference sequence). This CDR3 has 18 residues.

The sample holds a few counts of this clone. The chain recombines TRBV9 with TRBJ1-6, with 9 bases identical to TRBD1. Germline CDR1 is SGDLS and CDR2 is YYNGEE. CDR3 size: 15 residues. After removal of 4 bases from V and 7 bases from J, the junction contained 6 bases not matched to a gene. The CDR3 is CASSTTGGGNSPLHF. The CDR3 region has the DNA TGTGCCAGCAGCACCACAGGGGGCGGAAATTCACCCCTCCACTTT.

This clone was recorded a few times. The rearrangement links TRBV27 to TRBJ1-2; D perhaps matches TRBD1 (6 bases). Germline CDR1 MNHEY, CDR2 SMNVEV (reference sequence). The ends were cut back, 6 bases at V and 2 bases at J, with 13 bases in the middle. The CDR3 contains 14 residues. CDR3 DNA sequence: TGTGCCAGCAGGACCCTAGGACAGAACTATGGCTACACCTTC. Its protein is CASRTLGQNYGYTF.